The rows below give T cell receptor beta chains drawn from one sample of a study of OX40 agonist ivuxolimab in advanced cancers. Some clones are missing from TCRdb's copy, which holds only in-frame ones; the method was immunoSEQ multiplex PCR. Seen here are 84,000 or so clones, approximately 93% observed once, and the top ten hold approximately 11%. This material consisted of CD4+ or CD8+ T cells sorted from blood, taken in a trial of the OX40 agonist ivuxolimab. The receptors derive from an adult with an advanced solid tumor such as melanoma, head and neck, liver or kidney cancer. The CDR3 runs from the conserved cysteine through the conserved F or W. A D gene is named only where the DNA matches it firmly. Some rows mark clone size as missing; the rest say once, few, many or name a class of expanded clone.

>-|TRBJ2-7|-|TRBV7-2
CASSLAWGPEQYF
TGTGCCAGCAGCTTAGCGTGGGGACCCGAGCAGTACTTC
>TRBD2|TRBJ2-1|-|TRBV27
CASRQDRVAGGEWNEQFF
TGTGCCAGCCGACAGGACCGAGTAGCGGGAGGGGAGTGGAATGAGCAGTTCTTC
>-|TRBJ2-7|-|TRBV7-9
CASSPSRGSEQYF
TGTGCCAGCAGCCCATCACGGGGAAGCGAGCAGTACTTC
>-|TRBJ2-1|-|TRBV30
CASLFKRYNEQFF
TGTGCCTCCCTCTTTAAAAGATACAATGAGCAGTTCTTC
>-|TRBJ2-1|-|TRBV7-9
CASSLAGRNEQFF
TGTGCCAGCAGCTTAGCCGGTCGAAATGAGCAGTTCTTC
>-|TRBJ1-3|-|TRBV4-2
CASSQGQISGNTIYF
TGTGCCAGCAGCCAAGGACAGATCTCTGGAAACACCATATATTTT
>-|TRBJ2-1|-|TRBV5-4
CASSPDSYNEQFF
TGTGCCAGCAGTCCGGACAGCTACAATGAGCAGTTCTTC
>-|TRBJ1-4|once|TRBV18
CASSPPSEKLFF
TGTGCCAGCTCACCTCCTAGTGAAAAACTGTTTTTT
>-|TRBJ1-1|few|TRBV7-2
CASSLRQVNTEAFF
TGTGCCAGCAGCTTAAGACAGGTGAACACTGAAGCTTTCTTT
>-|TRBJ2-5|-|TRBV10-3
CAMSEGGWETQYF
TGTGCCATGAGTGAGGGGGGGTGGGAGACCCAGTACTTC
>-|TRBJ2-1|-|TRBV7-9
CASSLASGGYNEQFF
TGTGCCAGCAGCTTAGCTAGCGGAGGCTACAATGAGCAGTTCTTC
>TRBD2|TRBJ2-1|-|TRBV5-1
CASSLISGSFNEQFF
TGCGCCAGCAGCTTGATTAGCGGGAGTTTCAATGAGCAGTTCTTC
>TRBD2|TRBJ2-3|-|TRBV27
CASSLAGASGDTQYF
TGTGCCAGCTCACTAGCGGGAGCCTCTGGAGATACGCAGTATTTT
>-|TRBJ2-2|-|TRBV20-1
CSALGTGELFF
TGCAGTGCGCTCGGCACCGGGGAGCTGTTTTTT
>TRBD2|TRBJ2-3|-|TRBV13
CASSVPGLAGDTQYF
TGTGCCAGCAGCGTTCCGGGACTAGCGGGAGATACGCAGTATTTT
>TRBD1|TRBJ1-5|-|TRBV6-5
CASSRDRDSNQPQHF
TGTGCCAGCAGTAGGGACAGGGATAGCAATCAGCCCCAGCATTTT
>-|TRBJ1-5|-|TRBV5-4
CASSLAPQGPQHF
TGTGCCAGCAGCTTGGCCCCGCAAGGTCCCCAGCATTTT